These 30 T cell receptor beta chains were all obtained from the same sample, sequenced in a study of blood T cell repertoires in COVID-19 (dated by TCRdb to 2018 to 2021). The method behind the library was the immunoSEQ multiplex PCR assay. TCRdb stores this immuneACCESS table with in-frame sequences only. Part of the clones is absent; in the studies checked, under half of the shortfall reflects unresolved V genes, and no reason is known for the rest. Here the sample has tens of thousands of clones; 70% to 90% occur a single time. Roughly 13% of the sample is in the top ten clones. Input material: peripheral blood. These receptors all come from an older man with active COVID-19.

The chain recombines TRBV6-6 with TRBJ2-1, with D hard to call. Germline values: CDR1 MNHNY, CDR2 SVGAGI (reference sequence). Trimming stripped 6 bases from V and 1 base from J, with 13 bases between. CDR3 size: 15 residues. The DNA of the CDR3 is TGTGCCAGCAGCTCCGTAGGAGTTTCCTACAATGAGCAGTTCTTC. It encodes CASSSVGVSYNEQFF.

The genes are TRBV19 and TRBJ2-1; TRBD1 agrees at 9 bases. V lost 4 bases to trimming and J lost 4 bases; unmatched junction nucleotides: 5. Germline CDR1 reads LNHDA; CDR2 reads SQIVND (reference sequence). The CDR3 has 15 residues. The CDR3 coding sequence is TGTGCCAGTAGTACCGGGACAGGGATGTACAATGAGCAGTTCTTC. This gives the protein CASSTGTGMYNEQFF.

This clone was detected only once. The chain combines TRBV3-1 (or the pseudogene TRBV3-2) with TRBJ2-7; 11 bases agree with TRBD2. The V segment lost 4 bases and the J segment 7 bases; nucleotides outside the gene matches: 9. The CDR3 has 15 amino acids. CDR1 is LGHDT, CDR2 YNNKEL, per germline (reference sequence). In nucleotides, the CDR3 is TGTGCCAGCAGCCTCAATAGCGGGAGGGCCCTGGAGCAGTACTTC. This encodes CASSLNSGRALEQYF.

The rearrangement links TRBV2 to TRBJ2-7; 7 bases map to TRBD1. V shed 7 bases, J shed 4 bases, and the junction held 4 bases outside the gene matches. Germline V gives CDR1 SNHLY, CDR2 FYNNEI. This CDR3 region has 12 residues. The CDR3 coding sequence is TGTGCCAGCATGGGACAGCCTTACGAGCAGTACTTC. It encodes CASMGQPYEQYF.

The chain has TRBV5-1 and TRBJ2-7; D is possibly TRBD1 (6 bases). Germline V gene data show CDR1 as SGHRS and CDR2 as YFSETQ. Trimming stripped 9 bases from V and 0 bases from J, with 16 bases between. The CDR3 covers 14 residues. CDR3 loop: CATSGHPSSYEQYF. CDR3 bases: TGCGCCACCTCGGGACATCCAAGCTCCTACGAGCAGTACTTC.

The CDR3 region has the DNA TGTGCCAGCAGCTCTACCTACAGGGGCGACTACGAGCAGTACTTC. Its translation is CASSSTYRGDYEQYF. The V and J genes are TRBV13 and TRBJ2-7, with 7 bases identical to TRBD1. The junction had 9 bases not matched to a gene; V was cut back by 4 bases and J by 3 bases. Germline loops: CDR1 PRHDT, CDR2 FYEKMQ (reference sequence). The length of the CDR3 is 15 residues.

The chain carries TRBV6-5 and TRBJ1-1, with D possibly TRBD1 on 6 matching bases. V dropped 0 bases and J dropped 5 bases, with 13 bases sitting between them. This CDR3 comprises 15 residues. Germline assignment: CDR1 MNHEY and CDR2 SVGAGI. The DNA for the CDR3 is TGTGCCAGCAGTTACTCCTGGGGGCGCGGGACTGAAGCTTTCTTT. Its protein product is CASSYSWGRGTEAFF.

The gene calls are TRBV27 and TRBJ2-1, with TRBD2 matching over 8 bases. J gave up 15 bases and V 2 bases, and 6 bases lay outside the gene matches. Germline CDR1 reads MNHEY; CDR2 reads SMNVEV (reference sequence). This CDR3 is built from 12 residues. The CDR3 DNA reads TGTGCCAGCAGTTTAACTAGCGGAACGCGGTTCTTC. Protein: CASSLTSGTRFF.

This rearrangement joins TRBV7-2 to TRBJ2-1; a possible D gene is TRBD1 (5 bases). The CDR3 runs to 14 residues. Trimming pared 6 bases from V and 10 bases from J, leaving 19 bases between. Germline-derived CDR1 and CDR2 are SGHTA and FQGNSA. CDR3 coding DNA: TGTGCCAGCAGTCCTCAGCAGGGCAGGACCGAGCAGTTCTTC. Residues: CASSPQQGRTEQFF.

This chain links TRBV5-4 with TRBJ1-3, with D hard to call. The V and J ends lost 4 bases and 0 bases respectively, with 11 bases between them. The CDR3 consists of 15 residues. Per the germline V gene, CDR1 is SGHNT and CDR2 is YYREEE (reference sequence). CDR3 DNA: TGTGCCAGCAGCCAAGACATGCCCTCTGGAAACACCATATATTTT. Translating it yields CASSQDMPSGNTIYF.

V usage is TRBV7-6 and J usage is TRBJ2-5, with 7 nucleotides matching TRBD1. Germline V gene data show CDR1 as SGHVS and CDR2 as FNYEAQ. V shed 4 bases and J 4 bases; nucleotides not matched to a gene: 6. CDR3 length: 14 amino acids. The CDR3 loop is CASSSGQVAETQYF. CDR3 sequence (DNA): TGTGCCAGCAGCTCAGGACAGGTCGCAGAGACCCAGTACTTC.

The chain recombines TRBV11-2 with TRBJ1-5; D is uncertain. The V gene's germline CDR1 is SGHAT and CDR2 FQNNGV. Trimming pared 1 base from V and 6 bases from J, leaving 7 bases between. This CDR3 has 13 residues. The CDR3 DNA reads as TGTGCCAGCAGCTTAGGCTACGGTCAGCCCCAGCATTTT. It yields the protein CASSLGYGQPQHF.

In DNA form, the CDR3 reads TGTGCCAGCAGCTTAGGTGGGGACAGACGGAGTGAAAACACTGAAGCTTTCTTT. Translating it yields CASSLGGDRRSENTEAFF. This rearrangement joins TRBV7-9 to TRBJ1-1, with 7 positions matching TRBD1. The CDR3 extends over 18 amino acids. V lost 1 base, J lost 2 bases, and 13 bases stayed unmatched. Germline CDR1 SEHNR, CDR2 FQNEAQ (reference sequence).

The V gene is TRBV19, the J gene TRBJ2-1; 10 bases map to TRBD2. Germline V gene data show CDR1 as LNHDA and CDR2 as SQIVND (reference sequence). J lost 5 bases, V lost 6 bases, and 16 bases had no gene match. The CDR3 is 18 residues long. CDR3 protein: CASSRPQLLAGVHNEQFF. CDR3 bases: TGTGCCAGTAGCCGACCACAATTGCTAGCGGGAGTCCACAATGAGCAGTTCTTC. Full variable domain (remainder filled in from reference TRBV19 and TRBJ2-1): DGGITQSPKYLFRKEGQNVTLSCEQNLNHDAMYWYRQDPGQGLRLIYYSQIVNDFQKGDIAEGYSVSREKKESFPLTVTSAQKNPTAFYLCASSRPQLLAGVHNEQFFGPGTRLTVL.

V gene TRBV24-1 combines with J gene TRBJ1-2, with D tentatively TRBD1 (5 bases). V shed 3 bases and J shed 12 bases, with 16 bases lying between them. CDR3 size: 13 residues. CDR1 and CDR2 from the germline V gene are KGHDR and SFDVKD. The CDR3, as DNA: TGTGCCACCAGTGATGGGGCGCGCGAAGAACACACCTTC. Residues: CATSDGAREEHTF.

This clone was detected only once. This chain connects TRBV5-1 to TRBJ1-3, with 7 positions matching TRBD1. With 3 bases clipped from V and 4 bases from J, the junction kept 10 bases outside the gene matches. The germline V gene encodes CDR1 SGHRS and CDR2 YFSETQ. The length of the CDR3 is 16 residues. CDR3 sequence reads: CASSSARTGGGNTIYF. In DNA, the CDR3 is TGCGCCAGCAGCTCAGCACGGACAGGTGGAGGAAACACCATATATTTT.

V and J are TRBV28 and TRBJ1-3; D call uncertain. Germline assignment: CDR1 MDHEN and CDR2 SYDVKM. Between the trimmed V and J ends, which lost 1 base and 4 bases, there was a span of 17 bases. The CDR3 runs 17 residues. CDR3 DNA sequence: TGTGCCAGCAGTTTATCCTCCGGACTCGGTGGAGGAAACACCATATATTTT. Its protein is CASSLSSGLGGGNTIYF. Looking up the rest from reference TRBV28 and TRBJ1-3 gives the full variable domain: DVKVTQSSRYLVKRTGEKVFLECVQDMDHENMFWYRQDPGLGLRLIYFSYDVKMKEKGDIPEGYSVSREKKERFSLILESASTNQTSMYLCASSLSSGLGGGNTIYFGEGSWLTVV.

J is TRBJ2-7 and V is TRBV6-2 or TRBV6-3; 8 bases are shared with TRBD2. Trimming took 6 bases from V and 5 from J; bases not matched to a gene: 12. The CDR3 loop spans 15 amino acids. The germline CDR1 and CDR2 sequences are MNHEY and SVGEGT. The CDR3 region has the DNA TGTGCCAGCAGCCTTGGAGCTAGCGGGTCCAACGAGCAGTACTTC. Residues: CASSLGASGSNEQYF.

J is TRBJ1-2 and V is TRBV6-2 or TRBV6-3; 9 bases fit TRBD1. Germline CDR1 is MNHEY and CDR2 is SVGEGT. Trimming cost V 5 bases and J 6 bases; bases outside gene matches: 7. This CDR3 has 14 amino acids. The CDR3 DNA follows: TGTGCCAGCAGTAGACCGGGACAGGGACATGGCTACACCTTC. Translation: CASSRPGQGHGYTF.

V and J are TRBV6-2 or TRBV6-3 and TRBJ2-7, with TRBD2 matching 7 bases. The CDR3 consists of 14 residues. The J segment lost 1 base and the V segment lost 5 bases, leaving 5 bases of the junction unmatched. Germline CDR1 MNHEY, CDR2 SVGEGT. CDR3 protein: CASSRDGGSYEQYF. The CDR3 region has the DNA TGTGCCAGCAGTCGGGACGGGGGGTCCTACGAGCAGTACTTC.

This chain joins TRBV9 and TRBJ2-3; TRBD2 might be the D (5 bases). CDR3 size: 14 residues. V lost 0 bases and J 4 bases, leaving 9 bases between the germline ends. Germline V lookup: CDR1 SGDLS, CDR2 YYNGEE. The CDR3 DNA reads as TGTGCCAGCAGCGTAGTAGCCGGGGCAGATACGCAGTATTTT. It is translated as CASSVVAGADTQYF.

This chain joins TRBV29-1 and TRBJ1-5, with 7 bases identical to TRBD1. V was pared by 8 bases and J by 4 bases, with 8 bases of the junction left unmatched. This CDR3 is 13 amino acids long. CDR1 and CDR2 (germline): SQVTM, ANQGSEA. CDR3 bases: TGCAGCTTTCGACAGGGTCGGAATCAGCCCCAGCATTTT. It is translated as CSFRQGRNQPQHF.

This sequence joins TRBV11-1 and TRBJ2-1; 9 nucleotides line up with TRBD2. Germline V lookup: CDR1 SGHAT, CDR2 FQDESV (reference sequence). The V gene end was trimmed by 6 bases and the J gene end by 3 bases; junction bases not matched to a gene: 6. The CDR3 consists of 15 residues. The CDR3 nucleotides read TGTGCCAGCAGATCCGGGACTAGCTTCTACAATGAGCAGTTCTTC. Its protein is CASRSGTSFYNEQFF.

This clone came up once. This CDR3 is CASSSDSFGTQYF. The CDR3 region has the DNA TGCGCCAGCAGCAGCGACAGTTTTGGGACCCAGTACTTC. V is TRBV5-1 and J is TRBJ2-5, with D perhaps TRBD1 (5 bases). CDR1 and CDR2 (germline): SGHRS, YFSETQ. This CDR3 has 13 amino acids. Trimming took 4 bases from V and 7 from J, leaving 14 bases between them. The whole variable domain, filled in from reference TRBV5-1 and TRBJ2-5, reads KAGVTQTPRYLIKTRGQQVTLSCSPISGHRSVSWYQQTPGQGLQFLFEYFSETQRNKGNFPGRFSGRQFSNSRSEMNVSTLELGDSALYLCASSSDSFGTQYFGPGTRLLVL.

This rearrangement joins TRBV7-6 to TRBJ2-5; TRBD2 agrees at 10 bases. The CDR3 has 18 amino acids. The junction had 12 bases not matched to a gene; V was cut back by 1 base and J by 4 bases. CDR1 is SGHVS and CDR2 is FNYEAQ in the germline V gene. This CDR3 is CASSLEVVSSGSGETQYF. Here the CDR3 DNA reads TGTGCCAGCAGCTTAGAGGTGGTGTCTAGCGGGAGTGGAGAGACCCAGTACTTC.

This clone appeared once. This chain links TRBV12-5 with TRBJ2-5, with 7 bases matching TRBD1. CDR1 and CDR2 from the germline V gene are LGHNT and FRNRAP. The CDR3 runs 13 residues. V lost 1 base, J lost 4 bases, and 0 bases stayed unmatched. The CDR3 bases are TGTGCTAGTGGTTTGGGACAGGGAGAGACCCAGTACTTC. Its translation: CASGLGQGETQYF.

The chain recombines TRBV9 with TRBJ2-7; 9 nucleotides align to TRBD2. The CDR3 loop spans 13 amino acids. Germline CDR1 is SGDLS and CDR2 is YYNGEE. V trimming: 3 bases; J trimming: 8 bases; junction bases outside the gene matches: 6. The CDR3 sequence: CASSETGTSKQYF. As DNA, the CDR3 is TGTGCCAGCAGCGAAACCGGGACTAGCAAGCAGTACTTC.

The chain carries TRBV6-2 or TRBV6-3 and TRBJ2-5, with TRBD2 matching 7 bases. There are 14 residues in the CDR3. Unmatched junction bases numbered 2, after V lost 2 bases and J lost 2 bases. Germline values: CDR1 MNHEY, CDR2 SVGEGT. CDR3 nucleotides: TGTGCCAGCAGTTACGGAGCGGGGCAAGAGACCCAGTACTTC. Its translation: CASSYGAGQETQYF.

This chain uses TRBV7-2 with TRBJ1-5; D is possibly TRBD1 (5 bases). Germline lookup yields CDR1 SGHTA and CDR2 FQGNSA. The CDR3 covers 15 residues. With 5 bases removed from V and 0 bases from J, the gap between germline ends came to 11 bases. The CDR3 here is CASSPGVYSNQPQHF. In DNA form, the CDR3 reads TGTGCCAGCAGCCCGGGGGTTTATAGCAATCAGCCCCAGCATTTT.

A few counts support this clone. V usage is TRBV5-1 and J usage is TRBJ1-2; D remains unclear. V lost 1 base and J 7 bases, leaving 5 bases between the germline ends. Germline loops: CDR1 SGHRS, CDR2 YFSETQ. The CDR3 is made up of 11 amino acids. In DNA form, the CDR3 reads TGCGCCAGCAGCTTGCCGGGTGGCTACACCTTC. Translating gives CASSLPGGYTF.